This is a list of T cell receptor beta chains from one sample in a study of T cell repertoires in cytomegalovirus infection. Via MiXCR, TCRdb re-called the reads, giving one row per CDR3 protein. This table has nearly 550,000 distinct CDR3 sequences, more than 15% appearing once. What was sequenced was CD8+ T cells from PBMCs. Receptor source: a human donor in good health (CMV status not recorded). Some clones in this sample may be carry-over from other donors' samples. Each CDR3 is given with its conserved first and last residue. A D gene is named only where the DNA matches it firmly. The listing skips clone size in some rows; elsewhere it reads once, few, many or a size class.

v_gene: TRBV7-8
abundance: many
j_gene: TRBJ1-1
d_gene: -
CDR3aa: CASSLGVGGTEAFF
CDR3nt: TGTGCCAGCAGCTTAGGAGTGGGTGGCACTGAAGCTTTCTTT

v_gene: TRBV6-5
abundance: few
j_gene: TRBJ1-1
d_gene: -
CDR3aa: CASSYGGTGTEAFF
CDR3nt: TGTGCCAGCAGTTATGGGGGGACCGGGACTGAAGCTTTCTTT

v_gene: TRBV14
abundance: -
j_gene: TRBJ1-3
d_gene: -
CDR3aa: CASSQELGTRGNTIYF
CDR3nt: TGTGCCAGCAGCCAAGAACTTGGGACAAGAGGGAACACCATATATTTT

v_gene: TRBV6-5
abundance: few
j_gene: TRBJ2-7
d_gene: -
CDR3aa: CASSYKASSPYEQYF
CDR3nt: TGTGCCAGCAGTTACAAGGCCTCTTCTCCCTACGAGCAGTACTTC

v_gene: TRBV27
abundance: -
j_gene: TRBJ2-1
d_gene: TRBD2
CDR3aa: CASGPGGGVYNEQFF
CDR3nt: TGTGCCAGCGGACCAGGCGGGGGGGTTTACAATGAGCAGTTCTTC

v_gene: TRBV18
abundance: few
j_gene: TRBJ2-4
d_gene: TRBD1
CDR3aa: CASSPSRPGDREADIQYF
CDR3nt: TGTGCCAGCTCACCAAGCAGACCTGGGGACAGGGAGGCGGACATTCAGTACTTC

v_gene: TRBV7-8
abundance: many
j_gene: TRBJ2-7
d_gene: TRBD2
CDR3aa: CASSGGLAGAEQYF
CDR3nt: TGTGCCAGCAGCGGCGGACTAGCGGGAGCCGAGCAGTACTTC

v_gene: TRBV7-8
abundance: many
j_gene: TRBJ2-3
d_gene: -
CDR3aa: CASSLEPGPSTDTQYF
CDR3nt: TGTGCCAGCAGCTTAGAACCCGGGCCCAGCACAGATACGCAGTATTTT

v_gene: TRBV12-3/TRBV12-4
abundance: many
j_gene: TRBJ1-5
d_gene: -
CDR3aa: CASRGGKQPQHF
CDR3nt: TGTGCCAGCAGGGGGGGGAAACAGCCCCAGCATTTT

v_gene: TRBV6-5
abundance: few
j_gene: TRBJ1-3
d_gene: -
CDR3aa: CASSYSKAIDGYTIYF
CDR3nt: TGTGCCAGCAGTTACTCGAAGGCGATCGACGGGTACACCATATATTTT

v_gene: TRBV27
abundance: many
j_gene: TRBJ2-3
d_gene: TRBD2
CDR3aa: CASGEGLAGSDTQYF
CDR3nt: TGTGCCAGCGGAGAAGGACTAGCGGGATCAGATACGCAGTATTTT

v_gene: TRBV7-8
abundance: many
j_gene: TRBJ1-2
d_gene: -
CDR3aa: CASGDGRRYGYTF
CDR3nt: TGTGCCTCAGGGGACGGCCGAAGATATGGCTACACCTTC

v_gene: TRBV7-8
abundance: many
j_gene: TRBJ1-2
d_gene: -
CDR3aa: CASSSRGRAYYGYTF
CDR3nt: TGTGCCAGCAGCTCTCGGGGGAGGGCATACTATGGCTACACCTTC

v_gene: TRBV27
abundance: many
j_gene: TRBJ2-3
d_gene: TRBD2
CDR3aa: CASRKRASGGGTDTQYF
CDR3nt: TGTGCCAGCAGGAAGAGGGCTAGCGGGGGAGGTACAGATACGCAGTATTTT

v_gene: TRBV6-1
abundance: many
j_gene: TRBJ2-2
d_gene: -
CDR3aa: CASLYTGELFF
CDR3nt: TGTGCCAGCTTGTACACCGGGGAGCTGTTTTTT

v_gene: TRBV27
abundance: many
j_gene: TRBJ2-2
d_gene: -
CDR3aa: CASSLDDEGTGELFF
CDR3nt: TGTGCCAGCAGTTTAGACGATGAAGGGACCGGGGAGCTGTTTTTT

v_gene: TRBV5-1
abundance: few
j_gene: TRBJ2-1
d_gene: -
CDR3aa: CASSLATTVYNEQFF
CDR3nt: TGCGCCAGCAGCTTGGCAACTACGGTGTACAATGAGCAGTTCTTC

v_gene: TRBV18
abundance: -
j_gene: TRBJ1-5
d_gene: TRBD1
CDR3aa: CASSPPGQGRNQPQHF
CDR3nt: TGTGCCAGCTCACCTCCGGGACAGGGGCGCAATCAGCCCCAGCATTTT

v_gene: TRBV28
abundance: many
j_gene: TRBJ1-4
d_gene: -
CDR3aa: CASNEGSTLFF
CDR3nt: TGTGCCAGCAACGAGGGGTCCACGCTGTTTTTT